A single sample gave rise to the 6 T cell receptor beta chains below, sequenced in a study of T cells in Graves' hyperthyroidism and ophthalmopathy. TCR beta CDR3 regions were amplified from RNA. Using the HTBI primer set, a first-round RT-PCR was run on the TCR CDR3. TCRdb re-called the multiplex PCR reads through MiXCR, storing one row per CDR3 protein. The repertoire holds roughly 300,000 distinct CDR3 sequences, with roughly 23% as singletons. Source material: blood. These receptors were collected from a woman between 45 and 60 years old with Graves' hyperthyroidism.

This chain links TRBV20-1 with TRBJ2-7, with D unclear. The CDR3 contains 12 residues. Germline V CDR1 and CDR2: DFQATT, SNEGSKA (reference sequence). The V and J ends lost 0 bases and 1 base respectively, with 4 bases between them. As DNA, the CDR3 is TGCAGTGCTAGAGAAGGATCCTACGAGCAGTACTTC. Protein product: CSAREGSYEQYF.

This rearrangement joins TRBV2 to TRBJ1-2, with TRBD1 matching over 7 bases. J lost 0 bases, V lost 5 bases, and 6 bases had no gene match. The CDR3 covers 15 residues. From germline, CDR1 is SNHLY and CDR2 FYNNEI. This CDR3 reads CASSPGQEANYGYTF. The DNA for the CDR3 is TGTGCCAGCAGTCCCGGACAGGAAGCTAACTATGGCTACACCTTC.

This clonotype was counted a few times. This chain links TRBV2 with TRBJ2-3, with 9 bases that match TRBD1. V trimming: 5 bases; J trimming: 6 bases; junction bases outside the gene matches: 6. The CDR3 is made up of 14 amino acids. CDR1 and CDR2 (germline): SNHLY, FYNNEI. The CDR3 nucleotides are TGTGCCAGCAGTCGGACAGGGGTCTCGGATACGCAGTATTTT. It encodes CASSRTGVSDTQYF.

This clonotype was recorded many times. Here the CDR3 DNA reads TGTGCCAGTGGCGGGACAGGCTACAATGAGCAGTTCTTC. Translating gives CASGGTGYNEQFF. The rearrangement links TRBV2 to TRBJ2-1; TRBD1 matches 8 bases. Germline values: CDR1 SNHLY, CDR2 FYNNEI. The CDR3 covers 13 residues. Unmatched junction bases numbered 4, after V lost 9 bases and J lost 3 bases.

The chain couples TRBV28 to TRBJ2-7; D ambiguous. CDR3 length: 15 amino acids. Germline loops: CDR1 MDHEN, CDR2 SYDVKM. The V and J ends lost 4 bases and 3 bases respectively, with 16 bases between them. CDR3 sequence (DNA): TGTGCCAGCAGTTCCGAACTGGACGGAATCTACGAGCAGTACTTC. The encoded protein is CASSSELDGIYEQYF.

In its sample, this clonotype was seen many times. The J gene is TRBJ1-5, the V gene TRBV12-3 or TRBV12-4; TRBD1 agrees at 11 bases. The CDR3 runs to 18 residues. V gave up 7 bases and J gave up 0 bases; unmatched junction bases: 11. The CDR3 DNA follows: TGTGCCAGCAACCTCCGGGACAGGGGGGTTGGTAGCAATCAGCCCCAGCATTTT. Translated: CASNLRDRGVGSNQPQHF.